Listed below are T cell receptor beta chains from one sample, sequenced in a study of cytomegalovirus exposure and HLA in healthy donors. Sequencing used immunoSEQ multiplex PCR; TCRdb keeps in-frame clones, though not all of them. The table includes about 170,000 clones, approximately 67% detected once. The sequencing sample was made of PBMCs. These receptors were obtained from a man in his forties or fifties in good health and CMV-seronegative. Both conserved end residues are part of each CDR3. The D gene is left open where the match is weak. Some rows mark clone size as missing; the rest say once, few, many or name a class of expanded clone.

.,TRBJ1-1,TRBV7-9,.,CSSSLPGSVPEAFF,TGTTCCAGCAGCTTACCGGGGTCCGTCCCTGAAGCTTTCTTT
.,TRBJ2-5,TRBV7-2,.,CASSLGGEYQETQYF,TGTGCCAGCAGCTTAGGGGGGGAATACCAAGAGACCCAGTACTTC
.,TRBJ2-7,TRBV28,TRBD1,CASRTPSPTGSYEQYF,TGTGCCAGCAGGACCCCGTCGCCGACAGGGTCCTACGAGCAGTACTTC
.,TRBJ1-1,TRBV5-1,TRBD1,CASSRTGTGGTEAFF,TGCGCCAGCAGCCGAACCGGGACAGGGGGCACTGAAGCTTTCTTT
.,TRBJ2-3,TRBV6-5,.,CASSLSRSTDTQYF,TGTGCCAGCAGCCTTAGCCGCAGCACAGATACGCAGTATTTT
few,TRBJ2-7,TRBV19,.,CACGGATLGEQYF,TGTGCCTGCGGCGGGGCCACCCTAGGCGAGCAGTACTTC
.,TRBJ2-2,TRBV7-9,TRBD2,CASSLIAGVSGELFF,TGTGCCAGCAGCTTAATCGCGGGAGTTTCTGGGGAGCTGTTTTTT
.,TRBJ2-7,TRBV11-2,TRBD1,CASSTRDRVEQYF,TGTGCCAGCAGCACCCGGGACAGGGTCGAGCAGTACTTC
.,TRBJ1-1,TRBV28,.,CASSSQLNTEAFF,TGTGCCAGCAGCTCACAGCTAAACACTGAAGCTTTCTTT
.,TRBJ1-5,TRBV19,.,CASKDSMQPQHF,TGTGCCAGTAAAGACTCTATGCAGCCCCAGCATTTT
.,TRBJ1-1,TRBV4-3,.,CASSQDPAGGTEAFF,TGCGCCAGCAGCCAAGACCCAGCGGGGGGCACTGAAGCTTTCTTT
.,TRBJ2-3,TRBV15,TRBD1,CATSGGQGDTDTQYF,TGTGCCACCAGCGGAGGACAGGGTGACACAGATACGCAGTATTTT
.,TRBJ2-7,TRBV11-2,TRBD1,CASRSGTGYEQYF,TGTGCCAGCAGATCCGGGACAGGCTACGAGCAGTACTTC
.,TRBJ1-2,TRBV9,TRBD1,CASSGTRQGNYGYTF,TGTGCCAGCAGCGGAACCAGACAGGGAAACTATGGCTACACCTTC
.,TRBJ2-2,TRBV10-3,.,CAIATGRPGELFF,TGTGCCATCGCCACAGGTCGTCCCGGGGAGCTGTTTTTT
.,TRBJ2-5,TRBV19,.,CASSPGKYQETQYF,TGTGCCAGTAGCCCAGGGAAGTACCAAGAGACCCAGTACTTC
.,TRBJ2-5,TRBV6-5,.,CASTPRPGETQYF,TGTGCCAGCACCCCGAGGCCCGGAGAGACCCAGTACTTC
.,TRBJ1-4,TRBV10-3,.,CAISDSLEANEKLFF,TGTGCCATCAGCGACTCCTTGGAGGCTAATGAAAAACTGTTTTTT
.,TRBJ1-2,TRBV19,TRBD1,CASSAPLLGTASGYTF,TGTGCCAGTAGTGCCCCCCTCCTCGGGACAGCTAGCGGCTACACCTTC
few,TRBJ2-5,TRBV5-4,.,CASSLNQREETQYF,TGTGCCAGCAGCTTGAACCAGCGGGAAGAGACCCAGTACTTC
.,TRBJ1-2,TRBV5-6,.,CASSLARGGGYTF,TGTGCCAGCAGCTTGGCACGGGGGGGCGGCTACACCTTC
.,TRBJ1-1,TRBV7-2,.,CASSLRQVNTEAFF,TGTGCCAGCAGCTTAAGACAGGTTAACACTGAAGCTTTCTTT
.,TRBJ1-1,TRBV5-4,TRBD1,CASSGDRVLNTEAFF,TGTGCCAGCAGCGGGGACAGAGTTTTGAACACTGAAGCTTTCTTT
.,TRBJ2-7,TRBV28,.,CASSQGGYEQYF,TGTGCCAGCAGCCAGGGGGGCTACGAGCAGTACTTC
.,TRBJ2-1,TRBV6-5,TRBD1,CASSYTTGYNEQFF,TGTGCCAGCAGTTACACGACAGGGTACAATGAGCAGTTCTTC
.,TRBJ2-5,TRBV2,TRBD2,CASTRASGPQETQYF,TGTGCCAGCACCCGGGCTAGCGGACCCCAAGAGACCCAGTACTTC
.,TRBJ1-5,TRBV7-9,TRBD1,CASSLVGQGNQPQHF,TGTGCCAGCAGCTTAGTAGGACAGGGGAACCAGCCCCAGCATTTT
.,TRBJ2-1,TRBV19,TRBD1,CASSIVDRGSDEQFF,TGTGCCAGTAGTATAGTGGACAGGGGATCCGATGAGCAGTTCTTC
few,TRBJ2-7,TRBV11-2,.,CASSPPWEKREQYF,TGTGCCAGCAGCCCGCCCTGGGAGAAGAGAGAGCAGTACTTC
.,TRBJ2-5,TRBV6-1,TRBD2,CASSGNAGGGETQYF,TGTGCCAGCAGTGGCAACGCGGGGGGCGGGGAGACCCAGTACTTC
.,TRBJ1-4,TRBV25-1,TRBD1,CASSDRQGAQDSEKLFF,TGTGCCAGCAGTGACCGACAGGGGGCGCAGGATTCTGAAAAACTGTTTTTT
.,TRBJ2-5,TRBV1,.,CTSSQGGERELQETQYF,TGCACCAGCAGCCAAGGTGGAGAGCGGGAGCTCCAAGAGACCCAGTACTTC
.,TRBJ2-4,TRBV7-2,TRBD2,CASSLAAGGGGNIQYF,TGTGCCAGCAGCTTAGCTGCGGGGGGTGGGGGTAACATTCAGTACTTC
.,TRBJ2-3,TRBV7-5,.,CARSPVGLAGGDTQYF,TGTGCCAGAAGCCCAGTGGGGCTAGCGGGGGGAGATACGCAGTATTTT
.,TRBJ1-3,TRBV6-5,.,CASRPGGSSGNTIYF,TGTGCCAGCAGACCGGGGGGCTCCTCTGGAAACACCATATATTTT
.,TRBJ2-7,TRBV19,TRBD1,CASSMDLGQPEQYF,TGTGCCAGTAGTATGGACCTGGGACAGCCTGAGCAGTACTTC
once,TRBJ1-1,TRBV20-1,.,CSAGSGVRAFF,TGCAGTGCTGGGTCAGGGGTTAGAGCTTTCTTT
few,TRBJ1-2,TRBV11-2,.,CASSDLTGPEIYGYTF,TGTGCCAGCAGCGACTTGACAGGTCCAGAGATCTATGGCTACACCTTC
.,TRBJ1-4,TRBV6-5,TRBD1,CASRDRGYEKLFF,TGTGCCAGCCGGGACAGGGGATATGAAAAACTGTTTTTT
few,TRBJ1-1,TRBV4-2,.,CASSQEGGTNTEAFF,TGTGCCAGCAGCCAAGAGGGAGGCACAAACACTGAAGCTTTCTTT
.,TRBJ1-5,TRBV6-1,TRBD1,CASSNPGTGEQPQHF,TGTGCCAGCAGTAATCCCGGGACAGGGGAACAGCCCCAGCATTTT
few,TRBJ2-1,TRBV16,.,CASSQSVASNEQFF,TGTGCCAGCAGCCAATCGGTGGCTAGCAATGAGCAGTTCTTC
.,TRBJ2-1,TRBV7-9,TRBD2,CASSLGRGLAGVGNEQFF,TGTGCCAGCAGCTTAGGGAGGGGACTAGCGGGAGTCGGCAATGAGCAGTTCTTC
few,TRBJ2-1,TRBV11-2,TRBD1,CASSLEPDRVYEQFF,TGTGCCAGCAGCTTAGAGCCTGACAGGGTTTATGAGCAGTTCTTC
.,TRBJ2-6,TRBV6-5,.,CASREGRTGANVLTF,TGTGCCAGCAGGGAGGGGCGGACTGGGGCCAACGTCCTGACTTTC
.,TRBJ2-3,TRBV19,.,CASSIDRWQGRDTQYF,TGTGCCAGTAGTATAGATCGGTGGCAGGGTAGGGATACGCAGTATTTT
.,TRBJ1-2,TRBV18,TRBD1,CASSQVRQGEGYTF,TGTGCCAGCTCACAAGTTAGACAGGGGGAAGGCTACACCTTC
.,TRBJ1-2,TRBV20-1,.,CSARADYGYTF,TGCAGTGCTAGAGCAGACTATGGCTACACCTTC
few,TRBJ2-7,TRBV7-2,TRBD1,CASSPGRQGAGEQYF,TGTGCCAGCAGCCCAGGAAGACAGGGCGCAGGGGAGCAGTACTTC
.,TRBJ2-1,TRBV11-1,.,CASSYSLNEQFF,TGTGCCAGCAGCTACAGCCTGAATGAGCAGTTCTTC
.,TRBJ2-7,TRBV10-1,.,CASSELRRYPYEQYF,TGCGCCAGCAGTGAGTTACGTCGATACCCCTACGAACAGTACTTC
.,TRBJ2-1,TRBV7-2,TRBD1,CASSLGQEYNEQFF,TGTGCCAGCAGCTTGGGACAGGAGTACAATGAGCAGTTCTTC
.,TRBJ2-1,TRBV6-4,.,CASSLENQDNEQFF,TGTGCCAGCAGTCTCGAGAACCAAGACAATGAGCAGTTCTTC
.,TRBJ2-1,TRBV4-3,TRBD1,CASSQGGQGVFNEQFF,TGCGCCAGCAGCCAAGGTGGCCAGGGGGTATTCAATGAGCAGTTCTTC
.,TRBJ2-5,TRBV2,.,CASSSAAGTVTQYF,TGTGCCAGCAGTTCCGCCGCCGGTACCGTGACCCAGTACTTC